This T cell receptor beta chain stems from a study of cytomegalovirus exposure and HLA in healthy donors (dated by TCRdb to about 2017). At the level of the whole study: According to a later analysis, one platform produced both the 100 to 150 validation repertoires and the roughly 640 repertoires of the first cohort. The study aimed to test whether cataloging public T cell receptors could reveal signatures of past pathogen exposure. In addition to the first cohort of roughly 700 subjects, a separate validation cohort of under 150 different subjects was used. The study combined high-throughput TCR immunosequencing, statistical association of individual TCRs with disease status, and machine learning to predict cytomegalovirus infection status. Study-wide conclusions, independent of this receptor: A later analysis had no HLA typing for the validation cohort, so co-occurrence there was scored across all 110 or so repertoires. In vitro tests confirmed that three of the cytomegalovirus-associated TCR beta chains recognize cytomegalovirus antigens. The authors suggested that the approach could potentially be extended to other disease states and immunological phenotypes. A total of 150 or so TCR beta chains were listed by the study as associated with cytomegalovirus. The classifier was reported to diagnose cytomegalovirus status with high specificity and sensitivity in both the original and validation cohorts. Most TCR sequences were observed very rarely across donors, whereas some public TCRs were present in many individuals. Subsequent analysis determined that TCRs grouped into clusters in the first cohort also showed a tendency toward co-occurrence across the roughly 110 validation repertoires, and 85% to 95% of cluster scores exceeded 0.

A note on this clone: Its antigen is unknown. No clone much larger than this one lies a single base away; base qualities are absent.

The junction shows trimming of 4 bases on V and 5 bases on J, plus 12 bases between the germline ends. The CDR3 has 14 amino acids, counting the end cysteine and phenylalanine. The only DNA kept is the CDR3, 42 bases in frame from the first base. The germline V gene encodes CDR1 SGDLS and CDR2 YYNGEE. The protocol used for the library was the immunoSEQ multiplex PCR assay. Concerning the study's data processing: A statistical classification framework was built to diagnose cytomegalovirus status from the catalog of TCR beta chain sequences. TCRdb's version of the immuneACCESS table is confined to in-frame rearrangements and falls short of the full clone set. An unresolved V gene accounts for under half of the shortfall where checked; the remainder is of unknown origin. Clone size and V and J calls were adopted from that table, with D and trimming inferred from the DNA. The sample profile shows about 130,000 clones; around 94% of them were found once. The ten largest clones capture roughly 1.3% of the sample.

Separate from the roughly 700-subject first cohort, the validation cohort of roughly 110 subjects was the group to which the donors belonged. This TCR was sampled from a woman aged 18-30 years in good health and CMV-seronegative. What was sequenced was PBMCs. The rearrangement joined TRBV9 to TRBJ1-4, and the D gene may be TRBD1, 6 bases matching. The nucleotides are TGTGCCAGCAGCCACGGGGGGCTAAATGAAAAACTGTTTTTT. This is translated as CASSHGGLNEKLFF.